These 17 T cell receptor beta chains were sequenced from one sample in a study of control samples from healthy donors and cancer patients. Libraries were prepared by immunoSEQ multiplex PCR; TCRdb keeps only in-frame clonotypes and omits some of them. Here the sample spans 75,000 to 100,000 clones, roughly 86% being singletons. The sequenced sample consisted of blood. These receptors were taken from a woman between 45 and 60 years old in good health.

This clone has a handful of counts. The J gene is TRBJ1-1, the V gene TRBV5-1; TRBD1 is a possible D gene (5 bases). The CDR3 spans 16 residues. Trimming took 3 bases from V and 0 from J, leaving 15 bases between them. Germline lookup yields CDR1 SGHRS and CDR2 YFSETQ. For the CDR3, the DNA is TGCGCCAGCAGCTCCCGGGACTCCCGCATGAACACTGAAGCTTTCTTT. Protein sequence: CASSSRDSRMNTEAFF.

The genes are TRBV11-2 and TRBJ2-5; D possibly matches TRBD1 or TRBD2 (5 bases each). The germline V gene encodes CDR1 SGHAT and CDR2 FQNNGV. V was pared by 7 bases and J by 5 bases, with 20 bases between. The CDR3 contains 15 residues. CDR3 nucleotides: TGTGCCAGCACCGACTCCGGGACCCCGGGCGAGACCCAGTACTTC. It specifies CASTDSGTPGETQYF. Complete variable domain (other parts from reference TRBV11-2 and TRBJ2-5): EAGVAQSPRYKIIEKRQSVAFWCNPISGHATLYWYQQILGQGPKLLIQFQNNGVVDDSQLPKDRFSAERLKGVDSTLKIQPAKLEDSAVYLCASTDSGTPGETQYFGPGTRLLVL.

This chain links TRBV4-3 with TRBJ2-3, with 7 bases identical to TRBD2. The germline V gene has CDR1 LGHNA and CDR2 YSLEER. This CDR3 is built from 19 residues. After removal of 1 base from V and 1 base from J, the junction contained 14 bases not matched to a gene. This CDR3 is CASSQGIMWREPRTDTQYF. The DNA for the CDR3 is TGCGCCAGCAGCCAAGGTATAATGTGGCGGGAGCCACGCACAGATACGCAGTATTTT.

The rearrangement joins TRBV5-1 to TRBJ1-1; no firm D call. The germline CDR1 and CDR2 sequences are SGHRS and YFSETQ. V lost 1 base and J 2 bases, leaving 12 bases between the germline ends. This CDR3 region has 15 residues. CDR3 residues: CASSLTIGPNTEAFF. CDR3 bases: TGCGCCAGCAGCTTGACCATTGGACCCAACACTGAAGCTTTCTTT.

The chain links TRBV6-2 or TRBV6-3 to TRBJ2-5; tentatively, D is TRBD1 (6 bases). The germline gives CDR1 MNHEY, CDR2 SVGEGT. This CDR3 is 12 amino acids long. V dropped 5 bases and J dropped 3 bases, with 7 bases sitting between them. The CDR3 sequence is CASSRTEETQYF. DNA of the CDR3: TGTGCCAGCAGTCGGACAGAAGAGACCCAGTACTTC.

The table lists this clone with a count of one. This sequence joins TRBV6-5 and TRBJ2-7; D is perhaps TRBD2 (5 bases). The length of the CDR3 is 13 residues. V gave up 5 bases and J gave up 9 bases, with 17 bases separating them. CDR1 is MNHEY, CDR2 SVGAGI, per germline. The CDR3 region is CASSRLSGVGQYF. The CDR3, as DNA: TGTGCCAGCAGTCGACTCTCCGGGGTTGGGCAGTACTTC.

The table lists this clone with a few counts. The rearrangement uses TRBV27 and TRBJ1-1; D unresolved. Per germline, CDR1 MNHEY and CDR2 SMNVEV (reference sequence). V was clipped by 5 bases and J by 4 bases, with 14 bases between them. The CDR3 consists of 14 residues. Here the CDR3 DNA reads TGTGCCAGCAGTCCGACCCTGACAATCACTGAAGCTTTCTTT. It translates to CASSPTLTITEAFF.

This chain uses TRBV5-1 with TRBJ2-1; TRBD2 is a possible D gene (6 bases). CDR3 size: 15 residues. V lost 4 bases and J 7 bases, leaving 18 bases between the germline ends. Germline CDR1 is SGHRS and CDR2 is YFSETQ. The CDR3 DNA sequence: TGCGCCAGCAGCCCCGGAGATGTAGCGGTGAATGAGCAGTTCTTC. The encoded protein is CASSPGDVAVNEQFF.

This rearrangement joins TRBV6-2 or TRBV6-3 to TRBJ2-3, with 9 bases that match TRBD2. The CDR3 spans 15 residues. The J segment lost 4 bases and the V segment lost 4 bases, leaving 6 bases of the junction unmatched. From germline, CDR1 is MNHEY and CDR2 SVGEGT. In nucleotides, the CDR3 is TGTGCCAGCAGTTTCGGGACTAGCTCGGCAGATACGCAGTATTTT. It is translated as CASSFGTSSADTQYF.

V usage is TRBV2 and J usage is TRBJ1-4; D remains unclear. Germline loops: CDR1 SNHLY, CDR2 FYNNEI. Between the trimmed V and J ends, which lost 9 bases and 7 bases, there was a span of 9 bases. There are 11 residues in the CDR3. The CDR3 loop reads CARAVGEKLFF. The CDR3 nucleotides are TGTGCCAGGGCAGTGGGTGAAAAACTGTTTTTT.

This clone was seen only a few times. The CDR3 nucleotides read TGTGCCATCTCCCCCCGGGGGGGCACATACAATGAGCAGTTCTTC. Residues: CAISPRGGTYNEQFF. The J gene is TRBJ2-1, the V gene TRBV10-3; TRBD2 matches 8 bases. The germline V gene has CDR1 ENHRY and CDR2 SYGVKD. The CDR3 has 15 amino acids. J gave up 4 bases and V 8 bases, and 10 bases lay outside the gene matches.

The CDR3 loop reads CATSGYDRGDTEAFF. The CDR3 bases are TGTGCCACCAGTGGTTACGACAGGGGAGACACTGAAGCTTTCTTT. This chain uses TRBV24-1 with TRBJ1-1; 8 bases fit TRBD1. The germline V gene has CDR1 KGHDR and CDR2 SFDVKD. With 5 bases clipped from V and 3 bases from J, the junction kept 7 bases outside the gene matches. CDR3 length: 15 residues.

The chain couples TRBV5-1 to TRBJ2-3, with a tentative D call TRBD2 (6 bases). This CDR3 has 15 residues. Trimming pared 5 bases from V and 3 bases from J, leaving 16 bases between. The germline V gene encodes CDR1 SGHRS and CDR2 YFSETQ. As DNA, the CDR3 is TGCGCCAGCAGGGTCGGGACTCCCAGAACAGATACGCAGTATTTT. It translates to CASRVGTPRTDTQYF.

The CDR3 loop reads CASSSNSEANYGYTF. CDR3 nucleotide sequence: TGTGCCAGCAGTTCTAACAGCGAAGCTAACTATGGCTACACCTTC. The chain recombines TRBV6-4 with TRBJ1-2; no clear D. Per germline, CDR1 MRHNA and CDR2 SNTAGT. The germline V and J ends were trimmed by 5 bases and 0 bases, with 13 bases remaining between them. The CDR3 length is 15 residues.

This chain uses TRBV19 with TRBJ1-5; weak D call: TRBD1 (6 bases). Between the trimmed V and J ends, which lost 6 bases and 4 bases, there was a span of 16 bases. The length of the CDR3 is 15 residues. Germline-derived CDR1 and CDR2 are LNHDA and SQIVND (reference sequence). The CDR3 region has the DNA TGTGCCAGTAGGCCGGGGGGGGCCCGAAATCAGCCCCAGCATTTT. Protein sequence: CASRPGGARNQPQHF.

V gene TRBV6-6 combines with J gene TRBJ2-7; 8 bases are shared with TRBD1. J was trimmed by 2 bases and V by 5 bases; bases with no gene match: 5. There are 14 residues in the CDR3. From germline, CDR1 is MNHNY and CDR2 SVGAGI (reference sequence). The CDR3: CASSLRQGTYEQYF. The DNA for the CDR3 is TGTGCCAGCAGTCTCCGACAGGGGACCTACGAGCAGTACTTC.

This rearrangement joins TRBV18 to TRBJ2-2, with 8 bases aligning to TRBD1. V was clipped by 2 bases and J by 7 bases; unmatched bases: 9. This CDR3 has 16 residues. Germline CDR1 KGHSH, CDR2 LQKENI. The CDR3 loop is CASSPWRTGRHGELFF. CDR3 DNA: TGTGCCAGCTCACCATGGCGGACAGGGAGGCACGGGGAGCTGTTTTTT.